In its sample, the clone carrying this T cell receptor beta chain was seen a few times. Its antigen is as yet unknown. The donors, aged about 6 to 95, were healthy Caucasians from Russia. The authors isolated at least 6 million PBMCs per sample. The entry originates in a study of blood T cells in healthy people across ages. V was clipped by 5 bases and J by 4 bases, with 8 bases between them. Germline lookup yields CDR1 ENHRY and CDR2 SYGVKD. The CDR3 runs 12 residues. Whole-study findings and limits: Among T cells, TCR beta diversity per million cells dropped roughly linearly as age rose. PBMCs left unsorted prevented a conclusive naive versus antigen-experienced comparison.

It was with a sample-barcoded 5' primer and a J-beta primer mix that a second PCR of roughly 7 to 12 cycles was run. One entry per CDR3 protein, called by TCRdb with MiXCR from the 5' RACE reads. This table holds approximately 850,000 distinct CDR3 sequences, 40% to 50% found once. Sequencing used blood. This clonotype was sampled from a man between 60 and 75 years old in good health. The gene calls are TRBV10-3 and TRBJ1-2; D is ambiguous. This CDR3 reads CAISLDSYGYTF. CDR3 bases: TGTGCCATCAGTTTAGACTCCTATGGCTACACCTTC.